This TCR beta chain was sequenced for a study of control samples from healthy donors and cancer patients. Trimming stripped 1 base from V and 3 bases from J, with 9 bases between. There are 14 residues in the CDR3. The germline gives CDR1 SGHDN, CDR2 FVKESK. This clone was observed once. Using immunoSEQ multiplex PCR, the repertoire was profiled, and TCRdb retains in-frame clones only, with some absent. The sample includes approximately 120,000 clones, 90% seen only once; the top ten take more than 3.5%. Sequences were obtained from blood. The clonotype comes from a human donor in good health. The donor label of this sample is uncertain. This rearrangement joins TRBV14 to TRBJ1-1; maybe TRBD1 (5 bases). CDR3: CASSQVTGHTEAFF. In DNA, the CDR3 is TGTGCCAGCAGCCAAGTGACGGGGCACACTGAAGCTTTCTTT. The full variable domain, rest sourced from reference TRBV14 and TRBJ1-1, is EAGVTQFPSHSVIEKGQTVTLRCDPISGHDNLYWYRRVMGKEIKFLLHFVKESKQDESGMPNNRFLAERTGGTYSTLKVQPAELEDSGVYFCASSQVTGHTEAFFGQGTRLTVV.